A single T cell receptor beta chain is shown here with its context. This sample is part of a study of response to subunit inactivated influenza vaccine. The CDR3 is 15 amino acids. V shed 5 bases and J 10 bases; nucleotides not matched to a gene: 9. Each CDR3 protein is one row after TCRdb ran MiXCR on the RT-PCR reads. The sample includes roughly 700,000 distinct CDR3 sequences, around 16% of them seen just once. Sequencing used PBMCs from blood, obtained 12 days after vaccination. The source of this sequence is a man aged 50 to 60 who received an inactivated influenza vaccine. The chain couples TRBV12-3 or TRBV12-4 to TRBJ1-6, with 9 bases lining up with TRBD1. The CDR3 region has the DNA TGTGCCAGCAGTCCGAGGACAGGGGTGGAATCACCCCTCCACTTT. Protein: CASSPRTGVESPLHF.